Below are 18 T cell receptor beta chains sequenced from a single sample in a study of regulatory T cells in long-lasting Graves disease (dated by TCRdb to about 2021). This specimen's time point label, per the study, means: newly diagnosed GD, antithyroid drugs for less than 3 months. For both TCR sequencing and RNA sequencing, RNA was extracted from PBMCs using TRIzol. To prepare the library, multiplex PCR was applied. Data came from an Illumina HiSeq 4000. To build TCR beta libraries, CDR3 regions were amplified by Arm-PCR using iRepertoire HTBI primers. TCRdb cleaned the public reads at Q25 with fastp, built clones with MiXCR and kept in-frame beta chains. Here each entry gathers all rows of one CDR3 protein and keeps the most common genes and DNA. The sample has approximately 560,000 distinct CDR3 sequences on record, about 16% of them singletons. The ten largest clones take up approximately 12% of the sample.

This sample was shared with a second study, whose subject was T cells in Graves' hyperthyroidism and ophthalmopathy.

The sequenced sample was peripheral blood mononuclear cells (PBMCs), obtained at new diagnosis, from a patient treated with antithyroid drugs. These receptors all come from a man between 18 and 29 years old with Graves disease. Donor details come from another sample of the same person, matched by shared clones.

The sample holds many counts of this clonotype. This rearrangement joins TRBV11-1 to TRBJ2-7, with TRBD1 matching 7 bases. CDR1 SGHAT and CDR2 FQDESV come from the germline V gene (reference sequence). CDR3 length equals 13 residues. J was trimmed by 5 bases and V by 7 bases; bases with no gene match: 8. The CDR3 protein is CASTLTGPNEQYF. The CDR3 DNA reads TGTGCCAGCACCCTGACAGGGCCCAACGAGCAGTACTTC.

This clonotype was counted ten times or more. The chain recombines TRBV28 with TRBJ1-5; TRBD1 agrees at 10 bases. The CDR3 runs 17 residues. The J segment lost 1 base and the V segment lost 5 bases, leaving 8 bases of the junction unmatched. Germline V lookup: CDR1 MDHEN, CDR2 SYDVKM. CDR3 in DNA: TGTGCCAGCAGTGCCCGACAGGGGGCCGTGAGCAATCAGCCCCAGCATTTT. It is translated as CASSARQGAVSNQPQHF.

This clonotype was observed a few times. CDR3 sequence reads: CSVEDLGGTEAFF. In nucleotides, the CDR3 is TGCAGCGTTGAAGATTTGGGGGGGACTGAAGCTTTCTTT. The chain links TRBV29-1 to TRBJ1-1; maybe TRBD1 (5 bases). Deletions cut 0 bases from V and 5 bases from J, with 10 bases between. This CDR3 has 13 amino acids. CDR1 and CDR2 from the germline V gene are SQVTM and ANQGSEA.

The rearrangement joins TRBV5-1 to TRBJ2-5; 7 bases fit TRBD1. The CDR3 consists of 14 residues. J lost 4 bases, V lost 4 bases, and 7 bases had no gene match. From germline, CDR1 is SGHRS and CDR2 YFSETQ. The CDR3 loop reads CASSEGARGETQYF. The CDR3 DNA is TGCGCCAGCAGCGAGGGGGCGCGCGGAGAGACCCAGTACTTC.

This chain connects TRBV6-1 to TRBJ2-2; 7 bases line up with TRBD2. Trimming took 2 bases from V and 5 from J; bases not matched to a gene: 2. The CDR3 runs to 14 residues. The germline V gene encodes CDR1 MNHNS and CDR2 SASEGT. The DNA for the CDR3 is TGTGCCAGCAGTGAACTAGCGGATACCGGGGAGCTGTTTTTT. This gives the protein CASSELADTGELFF.

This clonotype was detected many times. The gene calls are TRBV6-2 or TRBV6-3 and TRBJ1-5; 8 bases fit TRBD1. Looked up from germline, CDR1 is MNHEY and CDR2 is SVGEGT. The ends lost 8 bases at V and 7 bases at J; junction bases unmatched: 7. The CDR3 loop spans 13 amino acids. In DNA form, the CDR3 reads TGTGCCAGCGGGGACAGGTTAAAGCAGCCCCAGCATTTT. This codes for CASGDRLKQPQHF.

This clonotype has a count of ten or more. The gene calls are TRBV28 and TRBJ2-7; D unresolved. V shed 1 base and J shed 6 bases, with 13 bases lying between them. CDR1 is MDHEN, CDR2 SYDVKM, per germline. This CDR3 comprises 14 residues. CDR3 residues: CASSLFGLRTEQYF. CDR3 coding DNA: TGTGCCAGCAGTTTATTTGGCCTACGAACCGAGCAGTACTTC. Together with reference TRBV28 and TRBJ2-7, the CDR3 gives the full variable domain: DVKVTQSSRYLVKRTGEKVFLECVQDMDHENMFWYRQDPGLGLRLIYFSYDVKMKEKGDIPEGYSVSREKKERFSLILESASTNQTSMYLCASSLFGLRTEQYFGPGTRLTVT.

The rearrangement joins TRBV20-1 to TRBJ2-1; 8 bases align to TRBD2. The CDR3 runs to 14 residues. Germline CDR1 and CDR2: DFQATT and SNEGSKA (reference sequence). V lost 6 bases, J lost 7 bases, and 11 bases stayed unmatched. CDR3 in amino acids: CSATGGGGPNEQFF. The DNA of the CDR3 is TGCAGTGCCACGGGGGGGGGAGGGCCGAATGAGCAGTTCTTC.

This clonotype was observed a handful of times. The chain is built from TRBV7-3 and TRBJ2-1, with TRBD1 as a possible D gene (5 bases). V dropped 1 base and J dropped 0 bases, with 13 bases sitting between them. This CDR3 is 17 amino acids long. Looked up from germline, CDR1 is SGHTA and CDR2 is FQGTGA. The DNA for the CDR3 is TGTGCCAGCAGCTTAAAGTCAGGGCCGAGCTCCTACAATGAGCAGTTCTTC. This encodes CASSLKSGPSSYNEQFF.

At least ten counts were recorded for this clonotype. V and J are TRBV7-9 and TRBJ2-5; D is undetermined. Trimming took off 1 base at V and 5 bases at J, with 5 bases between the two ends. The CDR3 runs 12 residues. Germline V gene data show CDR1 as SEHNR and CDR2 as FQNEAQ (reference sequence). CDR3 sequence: CASSLEYETQYF. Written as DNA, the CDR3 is TGTGCCAGCAGCTTAGAGTATGAGACCCAGTACTTC.

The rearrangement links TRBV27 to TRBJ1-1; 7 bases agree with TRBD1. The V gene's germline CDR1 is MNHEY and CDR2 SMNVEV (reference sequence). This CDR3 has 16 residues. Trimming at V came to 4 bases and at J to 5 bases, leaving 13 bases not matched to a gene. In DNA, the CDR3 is TGTGCCAGCAGTTGGGGGGGAGGGGGCGCAGGAACTGAAGCTTTCTTT. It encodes CASSWGGGGAGTEAFF.

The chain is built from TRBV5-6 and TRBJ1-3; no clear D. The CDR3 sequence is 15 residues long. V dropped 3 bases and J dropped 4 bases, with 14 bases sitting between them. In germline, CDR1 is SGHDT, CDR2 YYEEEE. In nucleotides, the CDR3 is TGTGCCAGCAGCTCCACCGGCTTGGGGGGAAACACCATATATTTT. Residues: CASSSTGLGGNTIYF.

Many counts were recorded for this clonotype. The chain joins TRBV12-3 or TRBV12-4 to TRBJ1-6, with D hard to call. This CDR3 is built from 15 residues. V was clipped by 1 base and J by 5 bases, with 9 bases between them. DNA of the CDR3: TGTGCCAGCAGTTTAGTAGCCGGTAATAATTCACCCCTCCACTTT. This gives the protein CASSLVAGNNSPLHF.

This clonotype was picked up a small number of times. This CDR3 reads CATSPQTGSRGQPQHF. The CDR3 bases are TGTGCCACCAGCCCCCAGACAGGGTCCCGCGGTCAGCCCCAGCATTTT. The chain carries TRBV15 and TRBJ1-5; 7 positions match TRBD1. Germline V gene lookup returns CDR1 LNHNV and CDR2 YYDKDF (reference sequence). After removal of 5 bases from V and 6 bases from J, the junction contained 13 bases not matched to a gene. The CDR3 is 16 amino acids.

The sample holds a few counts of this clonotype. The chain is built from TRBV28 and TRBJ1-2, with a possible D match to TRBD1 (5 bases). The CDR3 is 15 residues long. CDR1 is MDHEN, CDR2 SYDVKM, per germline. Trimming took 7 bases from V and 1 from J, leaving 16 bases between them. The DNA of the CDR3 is TGTGCCAGCACTCAGCCCGGGGGGGGTAACTATGGCTACACCTTC. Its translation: CASTQPGGGNYGYTF.

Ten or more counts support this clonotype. The CDR3 reads CAWGNRGHGSGYTF. Written as DNA, the CDR3 is TGTGCCTGGGGGAACAGGGGGCATGGGAGTGGCTACACCTTC. The rearrangement joins TRBV30 to TRBJ1-2, with 9 bases fitting TRBD1. CDR3 size: 14 residues. Per the germline V gene, CDR1 is GTSNPN and CDR2 is SVGIG (reference sequence). With V trimmed by 5 bases and J by 7 bases, 11 bases remained unmatched.

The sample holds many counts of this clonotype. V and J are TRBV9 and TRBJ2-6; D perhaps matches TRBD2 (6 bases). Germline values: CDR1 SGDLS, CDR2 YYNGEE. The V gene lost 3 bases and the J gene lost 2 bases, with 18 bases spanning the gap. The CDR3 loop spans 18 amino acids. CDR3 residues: CASSDWAGEVTGANVLTF. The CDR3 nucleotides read TGTGCCAGCAGCGATTGGGCCGGGGAGGTCACTGGGGCCAACGTCCTGACTTTC. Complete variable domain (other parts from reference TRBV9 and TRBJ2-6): DSGVTQTPKHLITATGQRVTLRCSPRSGDLSVYWYQQSLDQGLQFLIQYYNGEERAKGNILERFSAQQFPDLHSELNLSSLELGDSALYFCASSDWAGEVTGANVLTFGAGSRLTVL.

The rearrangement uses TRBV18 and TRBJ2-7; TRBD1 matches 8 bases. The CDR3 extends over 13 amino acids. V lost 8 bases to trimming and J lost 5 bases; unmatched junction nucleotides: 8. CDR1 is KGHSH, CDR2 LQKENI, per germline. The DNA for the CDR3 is TGTGCCAGCCCCTGGACAGGGCTCAACGAGCAGTACTTC. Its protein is CASPWTGLNEQYF.